This TCR beta chain was found in a study of cytomegalovirus exposure and HLA in healthy donors. Study-wide results and caveats: Follow-up analysis seemed to connect common viral pathogens with several of the most significant clusters identified. One cluster of highly shared sequence variants probably arose as a sequencing artifact.

This CDR3 is built from 14 residues. With V trimmed by 0 bases and J by 3 bases, 0 bases remained unmatched. Germline loops: CDR1 SGHRS, CDR2 YFSETQ. Regarding this clone: Its antigen is as yet unknown. This sample includes further DNA sequences coding for the same CDR3.

Primers included in the PCR were 60 Vbeta and 13 Jbeta primers. Sequenced by immunoSEQ multiplex PCR; TCRdb stores in-frame clones only, minus some. Among about 160,000 clones listed, less than 90% were seen once. The chain joins TRBV5-1 to TRBJ2-5, with 9 bases that match TRBD1. Material: PBMCs. The TCR comes from a woman under 30 in good health and CMV-seronegative. Here the CDR3 DNA reads TGCGCCAGCAGCTTGGGGACAGGGGAAGAGACCCAGTACTTC. It is translated as CASSLGTGEETQYF. Variable domain in full (rest from reference TRBV5-1 and TRBJ2-5): KAGVTQTPRYLIKTRGQQVTLSCSPISGHRSVSWYQQTPGQGLQFLFEYFSETQRNKGNFPGRFSGRQFSNSRSEMNVSTLELGDSALYLCASSLGTGEETQYFGPGTRLLVL.